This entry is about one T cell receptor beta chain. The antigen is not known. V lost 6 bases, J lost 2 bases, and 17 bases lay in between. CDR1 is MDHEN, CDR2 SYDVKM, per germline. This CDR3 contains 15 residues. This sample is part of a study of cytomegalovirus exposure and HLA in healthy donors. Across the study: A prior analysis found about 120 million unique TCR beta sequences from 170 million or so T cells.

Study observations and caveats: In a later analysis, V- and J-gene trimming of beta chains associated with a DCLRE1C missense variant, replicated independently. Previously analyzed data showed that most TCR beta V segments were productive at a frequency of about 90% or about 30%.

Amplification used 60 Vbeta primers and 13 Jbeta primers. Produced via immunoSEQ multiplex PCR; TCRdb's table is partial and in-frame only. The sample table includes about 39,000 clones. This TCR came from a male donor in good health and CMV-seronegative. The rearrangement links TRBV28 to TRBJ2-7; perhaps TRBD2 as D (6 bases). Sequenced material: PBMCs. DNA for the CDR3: TGTGCCAGCAGCCGCGGACTATGGCTAGCCTACGAGCAGTACTTC. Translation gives CASSRGLWLAYEQYF.